Listed here are 7 T cell receptor beta chains from one sample, sequenced in a study of CD8+ T cells in alopecia areata. Specified treatment: oral pan-JAK inhibitor, 5-10 mg twice daily. Sequencing relied on a cDNA template that was reverse transcribed from extracted RNA. Data came from immunoSEQ multiplex PCR; TCRdb stores just in-frame clones and leaves some out. Of about 270,000 clones listed, about three fifths were seen once; the top ten hold 0.8% to 1%. The specimen comprised CD4+ T cells sorted from blood, sampled at roughly week 53, from a patient treated with tofacitinib. These receptors all stem from a human donor with alopecia areata.

This clone was observed a few times. Just one base apart from a much larger clone, this may be a read error. This chain joins TRBV7-2 and TRBJ2-7; no firm D call. The CDR3 length is 11 residues. V lost 6 bases and J lost 3, with 6 bases in between. Germline CDR1 SGHTA, CDR2 FQGNSA. CDR3 protein: CASRENYEQYF. The CDR3 DNA reads TGTGCCAGCAGGGAGAACTACGAGCAGTACTTC.

This chain joins TRBV5-1 and TRBJ2-7; perhaps TRBD1 as D (6 bases). The CDR3 has 12 residues. CDR1 SGHRS and CDR2 YFSETQ come from the germline V gene. The V and J ends lost 7 bases and 4 bases respectively, with 12 bases between them. The CDR3: CASSGTPYEQYF. The CDR3 DNA reads as TGCGCCAGCTCCGGGACACCTTACGAGCAGTACTTC.

The gene calls are TRBV5-1 and TRBJ1-1, with TRBD1 identical over 7 bases. The germline V gene encodes CDR1 SGHRS and CDR2 YFSETQ. The V and J ends lost 6 bases and 1 base, in that order; junction bases with no gene match: 3. The length of the CDR3 is 13 residues. CDR3 amino acids: CASTGQANTEAFF. The CDR3 bases are TGCGCCAGCACAGGACAGGCGAACACTGAAGCTTTCTTT. The variable domain in full, completed from reference TRBV5-1 and TRBJ1-1, reads KAGVTQTPRYLIKTRGQQVTLSCSPISGHRSVSWYQQTPGQGLQFLFEYFSETQRNKGNFPGRFSGRQFSNSRSEMNVSTLELGDSALYLCASTGQANTEAFFGQGTRLTVV.

This rearrangement joins TRBV7-2 to TRBJ2-3; 9 bases are a match to TRBD2. The CDR3 sequence is 14 residues long. Germline values: CDR1 SGHTA, CDR2 FQGNSA. V gave up 5 bases and J gave up 6 bases; unmatched junction bases: 6. The CDR3 loop reads CASSARLAVDTQYF. CDR3 nucleotides: TGTGCCAGCAGCGCACGACTAGCGGTGGATACGCAGTATTTT.

The gene calls are TRBV4-1 and TRBJ2-7, with a weak D call TRBD2 (6 bases). Per the germline V gene, CDR1 is MGHRA and CDR2 is YSYEKL. The CDR3 length is 14 residues. V lost 4 bases and J 1 base, leaving 11 bases between the germline ends. The CDR3 reads CASSPGTASYEQYF. The CDR3 DNA reads as TGCGCCAGCAGCCCCGGGACTGCTTCCTACGAGCAGTACTTC.

The chain recombines TRBV4-1 with TRBJ2-5; TRBD2 aligns across 8 bases. Germline V lookup: CDR1 MGHRA, CDR2 YSYEKL. V shed 1 base, J shed 2 bases, and the junction held 9 bases outside the gene matches. The CDR3 runs 17 residues. The CDR3 coding sequence is TGCGCCAGCAGCCAAGTAGCCAACGGGGGGGCTCAAGAGACCCAGTACTTC. Encoded protein: CASSQVANGGAQETQYF.

V usage is TRBV30 and J usage is TRBJ2-2; D perhaps matches TRBD1 (6 bases). Trimming cost V 0 bases and J 8 bases, with 10 bases left between them. Germline V gene lookup returns CDR1 GTSNPN and CDR2 SVGIG (reference sequence). The CDR3 runs 13 residues. The CDR3 here is CAWSVNRAGELFF. Here the CDR3 DNA reads TGTGCCTGGAGTGTAAACAGGGCTGGGGAGCTGTTTTTT.